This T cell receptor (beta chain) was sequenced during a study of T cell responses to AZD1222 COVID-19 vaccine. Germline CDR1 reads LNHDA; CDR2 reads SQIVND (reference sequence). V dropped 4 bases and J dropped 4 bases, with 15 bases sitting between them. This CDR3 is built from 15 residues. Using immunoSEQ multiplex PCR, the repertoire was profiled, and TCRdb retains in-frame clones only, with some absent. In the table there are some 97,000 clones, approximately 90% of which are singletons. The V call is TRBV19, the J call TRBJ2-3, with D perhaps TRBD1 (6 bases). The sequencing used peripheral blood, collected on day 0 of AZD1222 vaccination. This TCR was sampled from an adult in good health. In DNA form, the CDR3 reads TGTGCCAGTAGTAACAGGGTTTATCGTTCAGATACGCAGTATTTT. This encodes CASSNRVYRSDTQYF.